This T cell receptor beta chain derives from a study of blood T cell repertoires in COVID-19. For the study at large: Acute and convalescent COVID-19 specimens originated in the United States, Italy and Spain. T cells, B-cell-depleted T cells, or PBMCs provided the cDNA or gDNA that served as material.

Original methodology: Reference gene primer amplification gave nucleated cell count estimates. Method: immunoSEQ multiplex PCR; TCRdb's copy keeps in-frame clones and lacks some. Clone size and the V and J calls come from that table; the DNA yielded D and trimming. The table lists roughly 120,000 clones, about nine tenths of them singletons. This clone was seen a single time. Germline assignment: CDR1 SGHVS and CDR2 FNYEAQ. The CDR3 is 15 residues long. With 4 bases clipped from V and 5 bases from J, the junction kept 8 bases outside the gene matches. Sequencing was carried out using peripheral blood. This rearrangement joins TRBV7-6 to TRBJ2-1; TRBD1 matches 7 bases. The TCR sequence derives from a man aged 45-65 years with active COVID-19. CDR3 sequence reads: CASSSPNRGDNEQFF. CDR3 DNA sequence: TGTGCCAGCAGCTCGCCCAACAGGGGTGACAATGAGCAGTTCTTC.